These 22 T cell receptor beta chains came from one sample sequenced in a study of CD8+ T cells in alopecia areata. Extracted from the samples, RNA was reverse transcribed into cDNA to serve as the sequencing template. Clones were read by immunoSEQ multiplex PCR, and TCRdb kept only the in-frame ones, dropping some. The sample holds about 97,000 clones, roughly two fifths seen once. The sample comprised CD4+ T cells sorted from blood. Source of these receptors: a human donor with alopecia areata.

The chain uses TRBV7-6 and TRBJ2-3, with D hard to call. V gave up 1 base and J gave up 4 bases, with 9 bases separating them. There are 14 residues in the CDR3. The germline V gene encodes CDR1 SGHVS and CDR2 FNYEAQ. The CDR3 nucleotides are TGTGCCAGCAGCTTAGTAGGATTTTCAGATACGCAGTATTTT. Translated, it gives CASSLVGFSDTQYF.

This clone has only a few counts. The rearrangement links TRBV30 to TRBJ2-5; 9 bases match TRBD1. CDR1 is GTSNPN and CDR2 is SVGIG in the germline V gene (reference sequence). CDR3 length: 13 amino acids. V gave up 5 bases and J gave up 3 bases; unmatched junction bases: 4. For the CDR3, the DNA is TGTGCCTGGTCGACAGGGGGTGAAGAGACCCAGTACTTC. Amino acid sequence: CAWSTGGEETQYF.

This clone occurred a few times. The CDR3 protein is CASRRAGMGARNEQFF. DNA for the CDR3: TGTGCCAGCAGACGTGCGGGGATGGGAGCTAGGAATGAGCAGTTCTTC. The V call is TRBV7-2, the J call TRBJ2-1; D may be TRBD2 (6 bases). Germline-derived CDR1 and CDR2 are SGHTA and FQGNSA. The CDR3 is 16 amino acids. V was shortened by 6 bases and J by 7 bases, with 22 bases between the two germline ends.

This chain joins TRBV19 and TRBJ2-2, with TRBD1 identical over 9 bases. Germline V gene sequence: CDR1 LNHDA, CDR2 SQIVND (reference sequence). Losses at the gene ends were 8 bases for V and 5 bases for J; bases not matched to a gene: 9. The CDR3 totals 15 residues. The CDR3 sequence: CASGPGQGLTGELFF. The CDR3 DNA sequence: TGTGCCAGTGGACCGGGACAGGGATTAACCGGGGAGCTGTTTTTT.

V and J are TRBV4-3 and TRBJ1-6; D is unresolved. CDR1 LGHNA and CDR2 YSLEER come from the germline V gene. The CDR3 is 12 amino acids. The germline V and J ends were trimmed by 3 bases and 7 bases, with 4 bases remaining between them. DNA of the CDR3: TGCGCCAGCAGCCATATGAATTCACCCCTCCACTTT. Translation: CASSHMNSPLHF.

There are a few counts of this clone. CDR3: CASETSGNIQYF. DNA of the CDR3: TGTGCCAGCGAAACGTCCGGGAACATTCAGTACTTC. The rearrangement links TRBV19 to TRBJ2-4; D call uncertain. The V and J ends lost 9 bases and 7 bases respectively, with 13 bases between them. CDR1 and CDR2 from the germline V gene are LNHDA and SQIVND (reference sequence). CDR3 length: 12 amino acids.

The V call is TRBV5-4, the J call TRBJ2-7, with D maybe TRBD1 (5 bases). CDR3 length: 13 residues. V shed 2 bases and J shed 3 bases, with 9 bases lying between them. Germline CDR1 and CDR2: SGHNT and YYREEE (reference sequence). CDR3 region: CASSFSGIYEQYF. In nucleotides, the CDR3 is TGTGCCAGCAGCTTCTCAGGGATCTACGAGCAGTACTTC.

This clone has a single count. V gene TRBV4-2 combines with J gene TRBJ2-7; D is perhaps TRBD1 (6 bases). The germline V and J ends were trimmed by 1 base and 12 bases, with 10 bases remaining between them. Germline lookup yields CDR1 LGHNA and CDR2 YNFKEQ. This CDR3 contains 11 residues. The CDR3 nucleotides are TGTGCCAGCAGCCAAGGGGGGACATTGTACTTC. Translating gives CASSQGGTLYF.

The chain links TRBV7-6 to TRBJ2-1, with D perhaps TRBD1 (6 bases). CDR3 length equals 12 residues. CDR1 is SGHVS and CDR2 is FNYEAQ in the germline V gene. The V and J ends lost 2 bases and 12 bases respectively, with 11 bases between them. Written as DNA, the CDR3 is TGTGCCAGCAGCTTATCCACAGGGCGGCAGTTCTTC. This translates into CASSLSTGRQFF. The full variable domain, rest sourced from reference TRBV7-6 and TRBJ2-1, is GAGVSQSPRYKVTKRGQDVALRCDPISGHVSLYWYRQALGQGPEFLTYFNYEAQQDKSGLPNDRFSAERPEGSISTLTIQRTEQRDSAMYRCASSLSTGRQFFGPGTRLTVL.

CDR3 residues: CASSERQTTDTQYF. CDR3 DNA sequence: TGTGCCAGCAGTGAGAGGCAGACCACAGATACGCAGTATTTT. This chain connects TRBV2 to TRBJ2-3; no firm D call. This CDR3 contains 14 residues. Deletions cut 3 bases from V and 2 bases from J, with 9 bases between. Germline values: CDR1 SNHLY, CDR2 FYNNEI.

This rearrangement joins TRBV5-1 to TRBJ2-7; the D gene is possibly TRBD2 (6 bases). CDR1 is SGHRS and CDR2 is YFSETQ in the germline V gene. This CDR3 contains 14 residues. Trimming pared 7 bases from V and 5 bases from J, leaving 19 bases between. The CDR3 region is CASHPGGPEDEQYF. CDR3 sequence (DNA): TGCGCCAGCCACCCCGGAGGGCCTGAGGACGAGCAGTACTTC.

This chain connects TRBV29-1 to TRBJ2-3, with TRBD1 matching 7 bases. The germline gives CDR1 SQVTM, CDR2 ANQGSEA. V dropped 6 bases and J dropped 2; count of bases not matched to a gene: 11. The CDR3 runs to 15 residues. The CDR3 reads CSVGSGTANTDTQYF. CDR3 DNA: TGCAGCGTAGGCTCCGGGACAGCCAACACAGATACGCAGTATTTT.

A few counts support this clone. This chain uses TRBV29-1 with TRBJ2-1, with 7 bases lining up with TRBD1. The CDR3 contains 14 residues. Unmatched junction bases numbered 9, after V lost 5 bases and J lost 5 bases. Germline values: CDR1 SQVTM, CDR2 ANQGSEA. CDR3 nucleotides: TGCAGCGTTTGGGGGACAGCCCTGAACAATGAGCAGTTCTTC. Translation gives CSVWGTALNNEQFF.

V is TRBV2 and J is TRBJ2-7, with TRBD1 identical over 10 bases. The CDR3 is made up of 14 amino acids. Germline V gene lookup returns CDR1 SNHLY and CDR2 FYNNEI. The V and J ends lost 8 bases and 0 bases, in that order; junction bases with no gene match: 4. CDR3 protein: CASGRDRGSYEQYF. The CDR3, as DNA: TGTGCCAGCGGCCGGGACAGGGGCTCCTACGAGCAGTACTTC.

The chain has TRBV29-1 and TRBJ2-7, with D unclear. The length of the CDR3 is 10 residues. Trimming shortened V by 6 bases and J by 2 bases, and 5 bases separated the two germline ends. Germline loops: CDR1 SQVTM, CDR2 ANQGSEA. CDR3 sequence reads: CSVVTYEQYF. As DNA, the CDR3 is TGCAGCGTGGTAACCTACGAGCAGTACTTC.

The J gene is TRBJ2-7, the V gene TRBV5-6; D is ambiguous. The V gene's germline CDR1 is SGHDT and CDR2 YYEEEE. The V and J ends lost 0 bases and 3 bases respectively, with 7 bases between them. The CDR3 is made up of 13 amino acids. The CDR3 region is CASSLGLNYEQYF. CDR3 nucleotide sequence: TGTGCCAGCAGCTTGGGCCTAAACTACGAGCAGTACTTC.

The chain employs TRBV6-5 and TRBJ2-7, with 9 bases identical to TRBD1. The CDR3 loop spans 14 amino acids. Unmatched junction bases numbered 2, after V lost 2 bases and J lost 3 bases. CDR1 MNHEY and CDR2 SVGAGI come from the germline V gene. CDR3 loop: CASSYGTGNYEQYF. CDR3 DNA sequence: TGTGCCAGCAGTTACGGGACAGGGAACTACGAGCAGTACTTC.

V usage is TRBV20-1 and J usage is TRBJ1-1; the D gene is possibly TRBD1 (6 bases). The germline gives CDR1 DFQATT, CDR2 SNEGSKA (reference sequence). The CDR3 spans 11 residues. V was pared by 6 bases and J by 6 bases, with 11 bases between. CDR3 nucleotides: TGCAGTGCGAGGACAGACGCTGAAGCTTTCTTT. It yields the protein CSARTDAEAFF.

The chain combines TRBV5-1 with TRBJ2-3; no clear D. Germline assignment: CDR1 SGHRS and CDR2 YFSETQ. The CDR3 totals 11 residues. Trimming shortened V by 0 bases and J by 7 bases, and 3 bases separated the two germline ends. The CDR3 region has the DNA TGCGCCAGCAGCTTGGGGTATACGCAGTATTTT. Its translation: CASSLGYTQYF.

This clone was observed a few times. The V call is TRBV7-9, the J call TRBJ1-2; D is unclear. Germline assignment: CDR1 SEHNR and CDR2 FQNEAQ (reference sequence). The CDR3 runs to 12 residues. Between the trimmed V and J ends, which lost 8 bases and 4 bases, there was a span of 11 bases. This CDR3 reads CASAIDIYGYTF. In nucleotides, the CDR3 is TGTGCCAGCGCTATAGACATCTATGGCTACACCTTC.

The rearrangement uses TRBV27 and TRBJ2-3, with TRBD2 identical over 7 bases. This CDR3 comprises 16 residues. After removal of 3 bases from V and 0 bases from J, the junction contained 6 bases not matched to a gene. Germline CDR1 and CDR2: MNHEY and SMNVEV (reference sequence). The CDR3 nucleotides are TGTGCCAGCAGTTTGAGCGGGGCAACTAGCACAGATACGCAGTATTTT. Translating gives CASSLSGATSTDTQYF.

The chain employs TRBV5-1 and TRBJ2-1, with 8 bases fitting TRBD2. The CDR3 spans 15 residues. Germline CDR1 is SGHRS and CDR2 is YFSETQ. Trimming removed 2 bases from V and 1 base from J; junction bases left unmatched: 2. The CDR3 protein is CASSLGTSSYNEQFF. The CDR3 region has the DNA TGCGCCAGCAGCTTAGGGACTAGTTCCTACAATGAGCAGTTCTTC.